This T cell receptor beta chain stems from a study of blood T cell repertoires in COVID-19. On the study more broadly: The United States, Italy and Spain were the sources of the acute and convalescent COVID-19 samples. PBMCs, B-cell-depleted T cells, or T cells were the source of the cDNA or gDNA that made up the material.

Under the authors' procedure: Amplification of reference gene primers provided the estimated nucleated cell counts. TCRdb's table, derived via immunoSEQ multiplex PCR, lists solely in-frame clones and lacks some. V and J calls plus clone size are reproduced from that table; the DNA served to infer D and trimming. The repertoire holds about 86,000 clones, with approximately 83% as singletons. The germline gives CDR1 SGHTA, CDR2 FQGNSA. This CDR3 is built from 16 residues. With V trimmed by 5 bases and J by 5 bases, 12 bases remained unmatched. The chain has TRBV7-2 and TRBJ2-3; 8 bases are a match to TRBD1. The sequencing sample was made of peripheral blood. This receptor was taken from a woman of 80 years or more with active or convalescent COVID-19. CDR3: CASSRTGTGGLDTQYF. The CDR3 region has the DNA TGTGCCAGCAGCAGAACCGGGACAGGTGGTTTAGATACGCAGTATTTT.